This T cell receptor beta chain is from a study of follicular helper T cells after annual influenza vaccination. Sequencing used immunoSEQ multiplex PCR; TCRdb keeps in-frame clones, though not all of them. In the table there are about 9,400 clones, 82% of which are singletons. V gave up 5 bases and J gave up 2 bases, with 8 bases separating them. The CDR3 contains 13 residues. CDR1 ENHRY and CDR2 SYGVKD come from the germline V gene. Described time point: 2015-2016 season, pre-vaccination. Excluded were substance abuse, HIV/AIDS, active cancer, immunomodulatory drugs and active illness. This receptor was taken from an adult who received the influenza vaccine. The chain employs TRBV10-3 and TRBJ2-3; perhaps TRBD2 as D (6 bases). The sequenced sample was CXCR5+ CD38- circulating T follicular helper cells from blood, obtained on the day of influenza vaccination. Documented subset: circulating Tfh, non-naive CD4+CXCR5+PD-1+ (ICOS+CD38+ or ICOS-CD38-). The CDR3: CAISPGVTDTQYF. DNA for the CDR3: TGTGCCATCAGTCCGGGAGTCACAGATACGCAGTATTTT.